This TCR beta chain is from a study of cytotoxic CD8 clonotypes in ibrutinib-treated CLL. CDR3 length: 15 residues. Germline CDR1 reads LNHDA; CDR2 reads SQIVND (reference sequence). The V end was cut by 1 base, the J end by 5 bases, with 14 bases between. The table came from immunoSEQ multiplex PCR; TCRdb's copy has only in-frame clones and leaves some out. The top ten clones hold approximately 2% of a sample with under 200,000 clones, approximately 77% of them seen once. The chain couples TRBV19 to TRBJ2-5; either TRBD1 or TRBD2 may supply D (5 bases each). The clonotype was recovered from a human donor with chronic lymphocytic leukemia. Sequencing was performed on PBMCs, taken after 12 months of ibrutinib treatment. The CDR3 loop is CASSIAIGTRETQYF. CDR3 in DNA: TGTGCCAGTAGTATAGCAATCGGGACCCGCGAGACCCAGTACTTC. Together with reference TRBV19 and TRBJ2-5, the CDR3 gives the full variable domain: DGGITQSPKYLFRKEGQNVTLSCEQNLNHDAMYWYRQDPGQGLRLIYYSQIVNDFQKGDIAEGYSVSREKKESFPLTVTSAQKNPTAFYLCASSIAIGTRETQYFGPGTRLLVL.